This T cell receptor beta chain was profiled in a study of T cells in Graves' hyperthyroidism and ophthalmopathy. For the study at large: Blood was drawn when the patient was first diagnosed and still untreated.

Notes on the study in general: Most thyroid-expanded clonotypes above 0.001 were also found in blood.

There are many counts of this clonotype. Its antigen is as yet unknown. Authors of the study amplified TCR beta CDR3 regions from RNA transcripts. The HTBI set primed first-round TCR CDR3 RT-PCR. MiXCR was run by TCRdb on the multiplex PCR reads, yielding one entry per CDR3 protein. The sample includes about 360,000 distinct CDR3 sequences, about 12% of them seen just once. V was trimmed by 1 base and J by 8 bases, leaving 17 bases between them. This CDR3 has 15 amino acids. Germline V gene sequence: CDR1 SGHNT, CDR2 YENEEA. Hyperthyroidism patients were newly diagnosed, had disease duration under 2 months, and were aged 18 to 65 years.

The sample comprised blood. This receptor was identified in a woman aged 18-29 years with Graves' hyperthyroidism. The rearrangement uses TRBV11-3 and TRBJ1-2; TRBD1 might be the D (6 bases). The CDR3 nucleotides read TGTGCCAGCAGCTTAGCCCAGACAGGCTCTATGGGCTACACCTTC. Protein sequence: CASSLAQTGSMGYTF.